This TCR beta chain was recovered during a study of T cell responses to AZD1222 COVID-19 vaccine. Here immunoSEQ multiplex PCR was the method, and the copy in TCRdb shows in-frame clones only, minus some. This sample yields 150,000 or so clones, of which about 90% are seen a single time; roughly 3.8% belongs to the top ten. The CDR3 runs to 15 residues. Germline CDR1 reads LNHDA; CDR2 reads SQIVND (reference sequence). V gave up 1 base and J gave up 8 bases, with 14 bases separating them. Source: peripheral blood, taken 28 days after the second AZD1222 dose. The source of this sequence is an adult who received the AZD1222 COVID-19 vaccine. The chain combines TRBV19 with TRBJ1-4; the D gene is possibly TRBD1 (6 bases). The CDR3 reads CASSIVWGAREKLFF. The DNA of the CDR3 is TGTGCCAGTAGTATAGTATGGGGGGCACGAGAAAAACTGTTTTTT. Full variable domain (remainder filled in from reference TRBV19 and TRBJ1-4): DGGITQSPKYLFRKEGQNVTLSCEQNLNHDAMYWYRQDPGQGLRLIYYSQIVNDFQKGDIAEGYSVSREKKESFPLTVTSAQKNPTAFYLCASSIVWGAREKLFFGSGTQLSVL.